This is a list of T cell receptor beta chains from one sample in a study of T cell responses to AZD1222 COVID-19 vaccine. Sequencing used immunoSEQ multiplex PCR; TCRdb keeps in-frame clones, though not all of them. The table shows around 140,000 clones, with around 90% occurring only once. Sequenced here: peripheral blood, sampled on day 0 of AZD1222 vaccination. These receptors originate from an adult in good health. Both conserved end residues are part of each CDR3. Fields, in order: CDR3 protein, CDR3 DNA, V gene, clone size, D gene, J gene. D genes are given only for firm matches. The size entry is marked missing in some rows and otherwise reads once, few, many or a size class.

CDR3 protein: CAISPTSYEQYF
CDR3 DNA: TGTGCCATCAGCCCTACTAGTTACGAGCAGTACTTC
V gene: TRBV10-3
clone size: .
D gene: .
J gene: TRBJ2-7

CDR3 protein: CASSVSGSYEQYF
CDR3 DNA: TGTGCCAGCAGCGTTTCAGGATCCTACGAGCAGTACTTC
V gene: TRBV9
clone size: .
D gene: .
J gene: TRBJ2-7

CDR3 protein: CASSLGSYEQYF
CDR3 DNA: TGTGCCAGCAGCCTCGGGTCCTACGAGCAGTACTTC
V gene: TRBV12-3/TRBV12-4
clone size: .
D gene: .
J gene: TRBJ2-7

CDR3 protein: CASSVAATSYEQYF
CDR3 DNA: TGTGCCAGCAGCGTAGCGGCTACTTCCTACGAGCAGTACTTC
V gene: TRBV9
clone size: once
D gene: .
J gene: TRBJ2-7

CDR3 protein: CASSEFRVELFF
CDR3 DNA: TGTGCCAGCAGTGAATTTCGGGTGGAGCTGTTTTTT
V gene: TRBV6-1
clone size: .
D gene: .
J gene: TRBJ2-2

CDR3 protein: CASSSRVTGELFF
CDR3 DNA: TGTGCCAGCAGTTCGCGGGTCACCGGGGAGCTGTTTTTT
V gene: TRBV12-3/TRBV12-4
clone size: once
D gene: .
J gene: TRBJ2-2

CDR3 protein: CASTQTGGNGYTF
CDR3 DNA: TGCGCCAGCACCCAGACAGGGGGCAATGGCTACACCTTC
V gene: TRBV5-1
clone size: .
D gene: TRBD1
J gene: TRBJ1-2

CDR3 protein: CASSRAGSEAFF
CDR3 DNA: TGTGCCAGCAGCCGCGCGGGGTCTGAAGCTTTCTTT
V gene: TRBV3-1/TRBV3-2
clone size: .
D gene: .
J gene: TRBJ1-1

CDR3 protein: CASSPGTSSFF
CDR3 DNA: TGTGCCAGCAGTCCCGGGACTTCTTCGTTCTTC
V gene: TRBV6-2/TRBV6-3
clone size: .
D gene: .
J gene: TRBJ2-1

CDR3 protein: CASSESILAGRRDTQYF
CDR3 DNA: TGCGCCAGCAGTGAGTCTATACTAGCGGGCCGCCGGGATACGCAGTATTTT
V gene: TRBV10-2
clone size: .
D gene: TRBD2
J gene: TRBJ2-3

CDR3 protein: CASSLDRGTGELFF
CDR3 DNA: TGTGCCAGTAGTCTGGACAGGGGAACCGGGGAGCTGTTTTTT
V gene: TRBV19
clone size: .
D gene: TRBD1
J gene: TRBJ2-2

CDR3 protein: CASPDRPSTTNYGYTF
CDR3 DNA: TGTGCCAGCCCTGACAGACCTTCTACTACTAACTATGGCTACACCTTC
V gene: TRBV2
clone size: .
D gene: .
J gene: TRBJ1-2

CDR3 protein: CAISESRDRQETQYF
CDR3 DNA: TGTGCCATCAGTGAGTCGAGGGACCGACAAGAGACCCAGTACTTC
V gene: TRBV10-3
clone size: .
D gene: .
J gene: TRBJ2-5

CDR3 protein: CASSPPTTAERSNEKLFF
CDR3 DNA: TGTGCCAGCAGCCCGCCTACGACCGCAGAGAGATCTAATGAAAAACTGTTTTTT
V gene: TRBV21-1
clone size: .
D gene: .
J gene: TRBJ1-4

CDR3 protein: CASSLGTSGRAEGEQYF
CDR3 DNA: TGTGCCAGCAGTCTCGGGACTAGCGGGAGGGCCGAAGGAGAGCAGTACTTC
V gene: TRBV6-6
clone size: .
D gene: TRBD2
J gene: TRBJ2-7

CDR3 protein: CASCSSDRKETQYF
CDR3 DNA: TGTGCCAGCTGTTCCTCGGACCGAAAAGAGACCCAGTACTTC
V gene: TRBV21-1
clone size: .
D gene: .
J gene: TRBJ2-5

CDR3 protein: CASATIRGDEQFF
CDR3 DNA: TGTGCCAGTGCTACTATAAGGGGGGATGAGCAGTTCTTC
V gene: TRBV19
clone size: .
D gene: .
J gene: TRBJ2-1

CDR3 protein: CASSHQQGSSGNTIYF
CDR3 DNA: TGCGCCAGCAGCCACCAACAGGGATCATCTGGAAACACCATATATTTT
V gene: TRBV4-1
clone size: .
D gene: .
J gene: TRBJ1-3

CDR3 protein: CAWGGQGPFWTF
CDR3 DNA: TGTGCCTGGGGGGGACAGGGCCCTTTTTGGACCTTC
V gene: TRBV30
clone size: .
D gene: TRBD1
J gene: TRBJ1-2

CDR3 protein: CASSLLRGFRNSNQPQHF
CDR3 DNA: TGTGCCAGCAGTCTCCTTAGGGGGTTTAGAAATAGCAATCAGCCCCAGCATTTT
V gene: TRBV28
clone size: .
D gene: .
J gene: TRBJ1-5

CDR3 protein: CAGRTSAGELFF
CDR3 DNA: TGTGCCGGGCGGACTAGCGCCGGGGAGCTGTTTTTT
V gene: TRBV6-6
clone size: .
D gene: TRBD2
J gene: TRBJ2-2

CDR3 protein: CAISESDQPQHF
CDR3 DNA: TGTGCCATCAGTGAGTCCGACCAGCCCCAGCATTTT
V gene: TRBV10-3
clone size: .
D gene: .
J gene: TRBJ1-5

CDR3 protein: CAISEAQGLLQGEQYF
CDR3 DNA: TGTGCCATCAGTGAGGCACAGGGTCTCCTCCAGGGCGAGCAGTACTTC
V gene: TRBV10-3
clone size: .
D gene: .
J gene: TRBJ2-7

CDR3 protein: CASERDTGELFF
CDR3 DNA: TGTGCCAGCGAGCGGGACACCGGGGAGCTGTTTTTT
V gene: TRBV5-6
clone size: .
D gene: .
J gene: TRBJ2-2

CDR3 protein: CASSLGRASGMRSYEQYF
CDR3 DNA: TGTGCCAGCAGCTTGGGCCGGGCTAGCGGGATGAGGTCCTACGAGCAGTACTTC
V gene: TRBV5-6
clone size: .
D gene: TRBD2
J gene: TRBJ2-7

CDR3 protein: CASSRAHEQYF
CDR3 DNA: TGTGCCAGTAGTCGCGCCCACGAGCAGTACTTC
V gene: TRBV19
clone size: .
D gene: .
J gene: TRBJ2-7

CDR3 protein: CASSQARVDPYGYTF
CDR3 DNA: TGTGCCAGCAGCCAAGCCAGGGTAGACCCCTATGGCTACACCTTC
V gene: TRBV3-1/TRBV3-2
clone size: once
D gene: .
J gene: TRBJ1-2